This T cell receptor beta chain was identified in a study of blood T cell repertoires in COVID-19 (dated by TCRdb to 2020 to 2021). Study-level background: Collaborator samples came from the United States, Italy and Spain and covered acute and convalescent phases of COVID-19. Subjects who had been exposed to COVID-19, were actively infected with it, or had recovered from it provided the deeply sampled blood TCRbeta repertoires that made up the dataset. Samples were obtained from the ongoing ImmuneRACE study (first 160 participants) and from 1,254 subjects provided by 6 global collaborators. The sample metadata nearly always contained a de-identified subject ID, COVID-19 status, age in years and sex. Where available, HLA class I and class II types were obtained from metadata supplied by the sample provider rather than from assay-based typing. A freely available public database, intended as a resource for researchers studying the immune response to SARS-CoV-2, is where the repertoires were released. The prospective study material was composed of cDNA or gDNA derived from T cells, B-cell-depleted T cells, or PBMCs.

Per the germline V gene, SGHTA is the CDR1 and FQGNSA is the CDR2. The CDR3 measures 15 amino acids from cysteine to phenylalanine. The DNA shown is the 45-base CDR3, in frame from base 1. V lost 5 bases and J lost 3 bases, and the count of bases not matched to a germline gene is 7. This clone was recorded only once. Its target antigen remains unknown. There are no base qualities to consult, and no much larger clone falls within one base. The immunoSEQ Assay, a bias-controlled multiplex PCR, was used to amplify TCRbeta CDR3 regions from genomic DNA. Per the source publication's procedure: Within the assay, amplification of reference gene primers was used to estimate how many nucleated cells each sample contained. Sequence reads were collapsed and filtered to measure the absolute abundance of every unique TCRbeta CDR3 rearrangement. For each sample, productive Simpson clonality was calculated as the square root of Simpson's diversity index over productive rearrangements. The immuneACCESS repertoire file appears here via TCRdb, limited to in-frame rearrangements. These files lack a portion of the clones; in checked studies, under half of the deficit traces to unresolved V genes, and the cause of the others is not known. The V and J calls and clone size come from that table; D and trimming were worked out from the DNA. In all, the sample holds about 210,000 clones, and 80% to 90% of those were seen once. Jointly, the top ten make up 9.7% of the sample.

Collaborating institutions collected whole blood in K2EDTA tubes following their own protocols. Collaborator samples were shipped for TCRbeta analysis as frozen whole blood, isolated PBMCs, or DNA extracted from either sample type. Study-wide findings and limitations: The amount of clinical and demographic metadata varied by source and participant and was provided uncurated.

The TCR was taken from a man between 45 and 60 years old with active or convalescent COVID-19. The material sequenced was peripheral blood. The chain links TRBV7-2 with TRBJ1-1; TRBD1 fits 9 bases in the junction. The DNA reads TGTGCCAGCAGCATATCCGGGACAGGGTACACTGAAGCTTTCTTT. The translation is CASSISGTGYTEAFF.